Sequencing of this T cell receptor beta chain was carried out in a study of cytomegalovirus exposure and HLA in healthy donors (dated by TCRdb to the late 2010s). Study-wide context: According to an earlier analysis of a few hundred of the donors, about 179 million T cells yielded some 120 million unique TCR beta sequences and roughly 280 Gb of sequence data. An early release that covered 500 to 800 HLA-typed donors contained about 300 gigabases of sequencing data and tens of millions of unique TCR sequences. Of the 398 genotyped donors, around 81% fell in the genetic ancestry cluster associated with self-reported Caucasian donors. The aim of the study was to test whether cataloging public T cell receptors could identify signatures of past pathogen exposure. The study used immunosequencing to profile the T cell repertoires of 670 or so subjects and linked those repertoires to cytomegalovirus serostatus. Along with the roughly 670-subject first cohort, a separate validation cohort of about 110 different subjects was used. To predict cytomegalovirus infection status, the study combined high-throughput TCR immunosequencing, statistical association of individual TCRs with disease status, and machine learning. To study patterns of TCR occurrence, a later analysis re-analyzed previously published TCR beta repertoires from several hundred donors and added high-resolution HLA genotyping. In the later analysis, no new phenotypic data were used to find candidate immune exposures; instead, reliance was placed on TCR beta sequences and their occurrence across donors. In an earlier analysis of roughly 580 of the donors, high-throughput TCR beta sequencing was used to judge whether each TCR beta V gene segment behaved as functional or pseudogenic. Donor age, sex, ethnicity and CMV serostatus were compiled alongside the repertoire data. A later genetic analysis used genome-wide SNP genotypes for about 60% of the 666 donors, treating that subset as a discovery cohort. Every discovery cohort repertoire had been produced on one sequencing platform. Both class I and class II loci were covered by HLA typing, at four-digit resolution. The number of donors typed differed by locus, with roughly 620-640 for A, B, C, DRB1 and DQB1, approximately 500 for DQA1, about 610 for DPA1, and around 460 for DPB1. About five DR-DQ haplotypes were handled as single units for association and clustering because linkage in the cohort was strong. Among roughly 370 genotyped donors of the cohort, an average of about 240,000 unique TCR beta nucleotide sequences were sequenced per donor, roughly 18% of them non-productive. The paper's findings and limits, for the study overall: Because counts were too low, more than 15 rarely observed V segments, including chromosome 9 orphons, were left out of the earlier analysis of approximately 580 of the donors. Linkage disequilibrium might explain the correlated functional status among segregating V segments, but an unknown experimental factor could not be excluded. A later analysis found that HLA-associated TCR beta chains were more clonally expanded and had lower generation probabilities than equally common non-associated chains. The authors suggested that the approach could potentially be generalized to other disease states and immunological phenotypes. A total of 164 TCR beta chains were listed by the study as associated with cytomegalovirus. A later analysis found that most CMV-associated TCR beta chains appeared HLA-restricted, with HLA associations seemingly driven largely by CMV exposure. Roughly uniform sequencing depth across donors was assumed in presence/absence analyses, although this assumption may not hold. In a later genetic analysis, a missense DCLRE1C variant was associated with V-gene and J-gene trimming of TCR beta chains, and the association was replicated in an independent cohort. According to a later analysis, parvovirus B19, influenza, CMV and Epstein-Barr virus appeared linked to several top co-occurrence clusters. At a false discovery rate of 0.05, a later analysis linked some 18,000 TCR beta sequences to specific HLA alleles. A later analysis found that TCR association rates varied across HLA loci, with DRB1 alleles showing the most associated TCRs and HLA-C alleles the fewest. Because HLA typing was missing for some donors at each locus, association tests included only the typed subset. The only immune exposure information available for the cohort was CMV serostatus. In this cohort, only TCR beta chains were sequenced, and detectable features were limited by the absence of alpha or paired-chain data. A cluster of highly shared sequence variants was judged likely to be a technical artifact of the sequencing pipeline. A further reported finding was that TCR beta sequences accurately predicted the HLA-A and HLA-B alleles for most subjects in the first cohort. A later genetic analysis reported fewer N-insertions in productive TCRs among donors in an Asian-associated ancestry cluster than the roughly 720-donor mean. Three of the identified cytomegalovirus-associated TCR beta chains were confirmed in vitro to be specific for cytomegalovirus antigens. An earlier analysis of around 540 of the donors showed that most TCR beta V segments appeared in productive rearrangements either about 87% or about 30% of the time, which broadly matched IMGT annotations. In both the original and validation cohorts, the classifier was reported to diagnose cytomegalovirus status with high specificity and sensitivity. Across donors, most TCR sequences were observed very rarely, whereas some public TCRs were present in many individuals. Some IMGT-functional V segments, including TRBV6-2 and TRBV6-3, could not be told apart with the 87-base-pair reads, so those segments were excluded. Assigning TCR associations to individual alleles was difficult when HLA alleles, especially DR and DQ, strongly co-occurred.

V loses 5 bases of germline sequence and J loses 4 bases, and the interval between the two ends is 14 bases. As encoded in the germline V gene, CDR1 is SGHTA while CDR2 is FQGNSA. Measured from the cysteine to the phenylalanine, the CDR3 is 14 residues long. Here the CDR3 DNA is all that survives: 42 bases in frame from base 1. The receptor library was made with the immunoSEQ multiplex PCR assay. The multiplex PCR relied on a mix of 60 forward primers for TCR Vbeta segments and 13 reverse primers for TCR Jbeta segments. Amplification of the CDR3 region of rearranged TCR beta genes was performed with a multiplex PCR assay on genomic DNA. The Illumina HiSeq System was used to sequence the amplified TCR beta libraries as 87-base-pair reads. Per the original workflow: A later analysis tallied approximately 87 million unique TCR beta chains across the 660 or so repertoires, and some 10 million of those chains were shared by two or more donors. Raw reads were error-corrected and collapsed into unique sequences with a nearest-neighbor algorithm that merged closely related sequences to remove PCR and sequencing errors. V, D and J gene segments were assigned by aligning CDR3 sequences to IMGT reference sequences. Each retained sequence needed at least a six-nucleotide match to both a V gene segment and a J gene segment. Rearrangements were called productive when the CDR3 lacked stop codons and stayed in frame with V and J; all others were non-productive. Following IMGT convention, CDR3 was defined as the stretch from the second conserved V-encoded cysteine to the conserved J-encoded phenylalanine. The earlier analysis of around 640 of the donors excluded sequences that lacked an unambiguous match to a single V gene segment. In an earlier analysis of a few hundred of the donors, V segments were called functional above 56.7% productive rearrangements and were called segregating when the between-donor standard deviation exceeded 5%. A statistical classification framework was built to diagnose cytomegalovirus status from the catalog of TCR beta chain sequences. A later analysis assigned V and J genes by comparing TCR nucleotide sequences with IMGT/GENE-DB human TR gene sequences. A later analysis assigned CDR3 sequences and most-parsimonious VDJ recombination scenarios with the TCRdist pipeline. In a later analysis, each TCR beta chain was defined by its CDR3 amino acid sequence together with its V-gene family, and reads without a unique V-gene family were excluded. In a later analysis, 500 to 700 highly shared, low-generation-probability nucleotide sequences were removed to address suspected cross-contamination and a sequencing artifact. A later analysis calculated a clonal expansion index for each public chain from normalized within-repertoire ranks of inferred template counts. In a later analysis, generation probabilities were computed using a VDJ recombination model fitted to out-of-frame rearrangements, and the results were checked against IGoR. In a later analysis, hypergeometric tests were used to score TCR-TCR, TCR-HLA and TCR-CMV co-occurrence, with a repertoire-size bias correction applied to TCR pairs. To estimate false discovery rates, a later analysis permuted the HLA or CMV assignments 20 times. In a later analysis, co-occurring TCRs were grouped using DBSCAN, with TCRdist sequence similarity added in when clustering inside HLA-allele-positive subsets. Co-occurrence clustering excluded repertoires with fewer than 30,000 or more than 120,000 public chains, plus five with anomalous nucleotide sharing. TCRdb mirrors the immuneACCESS table, restricted to in-frame sequences. Some clones are absent from its copies; in checked studies, under half trace to an unresolved V gene, and the reason for the others is unknown. That table supplies the V and J calls and clone size; D and trimming were determined from the DNA. The sample's table lists a count of approximately 170,000 clones. The top ten clonotypes cover less than 0.95% of the sample.

In total, approximately 700 healthy bone marrow donors made up the cohort. Cohort members were all nominally healthy when sampled, although unrecorded immune exposures were likely present. The donor was CMV seropositive and was included in the group of around 300 seropositive cohort members. Each donor provided a peripheral blood sample, and peripheral blood mononuclear cells were used for TCR beta sequencing. Genomic DNA was extracted from the blood cell samples with the Qiagen DNeasy Blood Extraction Kit. Comment on this clone: Its antigen is currently not known.

Sequencing was carried out using PBMCs. Recombination linked TRBV7-2 to TRBJ2-5; a weak D assignment points to TRBD2 (7 bases agree). The TCR sequence derives from a young woman in good health and CMV-seropositive. The CDR3 reads CASSPYGGLETQYF. The nucleotides read TGTGCCAGCAGCCCCTACGGGGGGCTAGAGACCCAGTACTTC.